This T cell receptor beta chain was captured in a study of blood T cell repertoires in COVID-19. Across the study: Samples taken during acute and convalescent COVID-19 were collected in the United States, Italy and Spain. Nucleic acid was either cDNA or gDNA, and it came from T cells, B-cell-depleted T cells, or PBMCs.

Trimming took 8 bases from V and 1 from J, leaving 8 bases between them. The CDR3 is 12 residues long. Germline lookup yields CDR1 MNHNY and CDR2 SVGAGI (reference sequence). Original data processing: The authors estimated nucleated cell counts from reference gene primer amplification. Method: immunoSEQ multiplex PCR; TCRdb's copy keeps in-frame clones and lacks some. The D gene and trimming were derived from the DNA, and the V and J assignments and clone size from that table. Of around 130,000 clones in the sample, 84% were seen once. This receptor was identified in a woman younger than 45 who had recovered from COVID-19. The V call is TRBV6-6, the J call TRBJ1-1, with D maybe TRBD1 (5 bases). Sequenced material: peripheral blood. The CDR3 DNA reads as TGTGCCAGCGACAGTCCGAACACTGAAGCTTTCTTT. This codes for CASDSPNTEAFF.